The 15 T cell receptor beta chains listed next were all sequenced from one sample in a study of blood T cell repertoires in COVID-19. Sequenced by immunoSEQ multiplex PCR; TCRdb stores in-frame clones only, minus some. The data contain 150,000 to 200,000 clones, roughly 85% of them singletons. The sequencing input was peripheral blood. These receptors were obtained from an elderly woman with active or convalescent COVID-19.

The rearrangement links TRBV20-1 to TRBJ2-5; D uncertain. This CDR3 is 11 amino acids long. V was pared by 2 bases and J by 5 bases, with 6 bases between. CDR1 DFQATT and CDR2 SNEGSKA come from the germline V gene (reference sequence). The DNA for the CDR3 is TGCAGTGCTAGAATTCTGGAGACCCAGTACTTC. Protein sequence: CSARILETQYF.

This rearrangement joins TRBV2 to TRBJ2-1, with TRBD1 matching over 9 bases. The CDR3 runs to 15 residues. Germline V gives CDR1 SNHLY, CDR2 FYNNEI. V lost 6 bases, J lost 8 bases, and 11 bases stayed unmatched. CDR3 coding DNA: TGTGCCAGCAGCGGGCCGGGACAGGGTCGTTATGAGCAGTTCTTC. Its protein is CASSGPGQGRYEQFF.

DNA for the CDR3: TGTGCCAGCAGCGTAGTTGGGAGCTACGACACCGGGGAGCTGTTTTTT. Translation gives CASSVVGSYDTGELFF. V usage is TRBV9 and J usage is TRBJ2-2; TRBD2 is a possible D gene (5 bases). The CDR3 is made up of 16 amino acids. Trimming stripped 0 bases from V and 3 bases from J, with 12 bases between. The germline V gene encodes CDR1 SGDLS and CDR2 YYNGEE.

This rearrangement joins TRBV5-6 to TRBJ1-2; 7 bases match TRBD1. The CDR3 contains 15 residues. V lost 2 bases, J lost 4 bases, and 8 bases stayed unmatched. CDR1 is SGHDT, CDR2 YYEEEE, per germline. The CDR3 reads CASSFPGQNLYGYTF. Here the CDR3 DNA reads TGTGCCAGCAGCTTTCCGGGACAGAACCTCTATGGCTACACCTTC.

This clone was recorded a few times. The chain uses TRBV27 and TRBJ1-2, with 8 bases matching TRBD1. CDR1 is MNHEY and CDR2 is SMNVEV in the germline V gene (reference sequence). CDR3 length: 16 residues. V lost 0 bases, J lost 2 bases, and 5 bases stayed unmatched. CDR3 bases: TGTGCCAGCAGTTTATCGATGGCAGGGGGCAACTATGGCTACACCTTC. This sequence encodes CASSLSMAGGNYGYTF.

The chain links TRBV7-9 to TRBJ1-1; no firm D call. V lost 1 base to trimming and J lost 2 bases, with 8 bases between them. This CDR3 region has 14 residues. Germline CDR1 SEHNR, CDR2 FQNEAQ (reference sequence). CDR3 bases: TGTGCCAGCAGCTTAGTAGGAGCCAACACTGAAGCTTTCTTT. Translation gives CASSLVGANTEAFF.

The chain carries TRBV11-3 and TRBJ2-2, with 8 bases lining up with TRBD1. V shed 5 bases, J shed 0 bases, and the junction held 14 bases outside the gene matches. Germline-derived CDR1 and CDR2 are SGHNT and YENEEA. CDR3 length: 19 amino acids. The CDR3 here is CASSPSRFTGQANTGELFF. DNA for the CDR3: TGTGCCAGCAGCCCGAGCAGGTTTACGGGACAGGCGAACACCGGGGAGCTGTTTTTT. Full variable domain (outside the CDR3, taken from reference TRBV11-3 and TRBJ2-2): EAGVVQSPRYKIIEKKQPVAFWCNPISGHNTLYWYLQNLGQGPELLIRYENEEAVDDSQLPKDRFSAERLKGVDSTLKIQPAELGDSAVYLCASSPSRFTGQANTGELFFGEGSRLTVL.

This clone has just a few counts. This chain joins TRBV5-1 and TRBJ1-1; TRBD1 matches 7 bases. The CDR3 loop spans 16 amino acids. V trimming: 5 bases; J trimming: 2 bases; junction bases outside the gene matches: 12. Germline CDR1 reads SGHRS; CDR2 reads YFSETQ. The CDR3 region is CASRNIGIGGNTEAFF. The CDR3 bases are TGCGCCAGCAGGAATATTGGTATAGGGGGCAACACTGAAGCTTTCTTT.

This clone was counted a single time. The gene calls are TRBV24-1 and TRBJ2-3; 9 bases are shared with TRBD1. Germline V lookup: CDR1 KGHDR, CDR2 SFDVKD. V was clipped by 4 bases and J by 3 bases; unmatched bases: 10. This CDR3 is built from 17 residues. CDR3 residues: CATSDRRTGEGTDTQYF. The CDR3 DNA sequence: TGTGCCACCAGTGACCGCCGGACAGGGGAGGGTACAGATACGCAGTATTTT.

This clone has a handful of counts. The gene calls are TRBV11-2 and TRBJ1-5; a possible D gene is TRBD1 (5 bases). Looked up from germline, CDR1 is SGHAT and CDR2 is FQNNGV. V shed 6 bases and J shed 4 bases, with 10 bases lying between them. This CDR3 is built from 13 residues. DNA for the CDR3: TGTGCCAGCAGTCCAGACAGAAATCAGCCCCAGCATTTT. Protein: CASSPDRNQPQHF.

In this sample, this clone turned up a few times. The chain employs TRBV19 and TRBJ2-6; D is undetermined. Trimming removed 4 bases from V and 0 bases from J, with 10 bases in between. The germline V gene has CDR1 LNHDA and CDR2 SQIVND (reference sequence). The CDR3 length is 16 residues. CDR3 sequence (DNA): TGTGCCAGTAGTAGCTACGGGTTCTCTGGGGCCAACGTCCTGACTTTC. This encodes CASSSYGFSGANVLTF. Looking up the rest from reference TRBV19 and TRBJ2-6 gives the full variable domain: DGGITQSPKYLFRKEGQNVTLSCEQNLNHDAMYWYRQDPGQGLRLIYYSQIVNDFQKGDIAEGYSVSREKKESFPLTVTSAQKNPTAFYLCASSSYGFSGANVLTFGAGSRLTVL.

This chain uses TRBV5-1 with TRBJ2-5; D may be TRBD1 (6 bases). This CDR3 region has 15 residues. The germline CDR1 and CDR2 sequences are SGHRS and YFSETQ. The V gene lost 0 bases and the J gene lost 0 bases, with 9 bases spanning the gap. The CDR3 reads CASSLAPGDQETQYF. CDR3 sequence (DNA): TGCGCCAGCAGCTTGGCTCCAGGGGACCAAGAGACCCAGTACTTC.

The CDR3 nucleotides read TGCGCCAGCAGCCTACTAGCGGGGGCCTACAATGAGCAGTTCTTC. It specifies CASSLLAGAYNEQFF. The chain uses TRBV5-1 and TRBJ2-1; 11 bases match TRBD2. Germline V gene sequence: CDR1 SGHRS, CDR2 YFSETQ. The CDR3 is made up of 15 amino acids. V lost 4 bases and J lost 2; bases outside the gene matches: 2. The full variable domain, in which reference TRBV5-1 and TRBJ2-1 provide the parts outside the CDR3, is KAGVTQTPRYLIKTRGQQVTLSCSPISGHRSVSWYQQTPGQGLQFLFEYFSETQRNKGNFPGRFSGRQFSNSRSEMNVSTLELGDSALYLCASSLLAGAYNEQFFGPGTRLTVL.

The chain recombines TRBV28 with TRBJ2-7; 8 bases map to TRBD2. With V trimmed by 7 bases and J by 0 bases, 2 bases remained unmatched. Germline values: CDR1 MDHEN, CDR2 SYDVKM. The CDR3 spans 13 residues. Here the CDR3 DNA reads TGTGCCAGCATCGCGGGGGGCTCCTACGAGCAGTACTTC. Residues: CASIAGGSYEQYF.

The genes are TRBV9 and TRBJ2-7; 11 positions match TRBD2. The CDR3 runs to 16 residues. Germline assignment: CDR1 SGDLS and CDR2 YYNGEE. Losses at the gene ends were 0 bases for V and 10 bases for J; bases not matched to a gene: 12. The CDR3 DNA sequence: TGTGCCAGCAGCGTAGACCCCTTCCCGACTAGCGGGAACCAGTACTTC. Translation gives CASSVDPFPTSGNQYF.